The 27 T cell receptor beta chains presented below share a single source sample, sequenced in a study of T cells in women clearing cervical HPV infection. This table comes from immunoSEQ multiplex PCR, and its TCRdb copy is limited to in-frame clones, with some not included. The sample totals about 39,000 clones. Sample: blood buffy coat. These receptors all come from a woman between 18 and 69 years old with a cervical HPV16 infection that either progressed to CIN3+ or cleared (not recorded which).

CDR3 sequence: CASSPTGNTEAFF. The CDR3 bases that were read are TGTGCCAGTAGTCCGACAGGGAACACTGAA. The rearrangement uses TRBV19 and TRBJ1-1, with TRBD1 as a possible D gene (6 bases). The read is 3 residues too short to cover the CDR3 end, so that end is filled in from the germline J gene. The CDR3 totals 13 residues. The germline V gene has CDR1 LNHDA and CDR2 SQIVND (reference sequence). Between the trimmed V and J ends, which lost 5 bases and 1 base, there was a span of 8 bases. Full variable domain (rest looked up from reference TRBV19 and TRBJ1-1): DGGITQSPKYLFRKEGQNVTLSCEQNLNHDAMYWYRQDPGQGLRLIYYSQIVNDFQKGDIAEGYSVSREKKESFPLTVTSAQKNPTAFYLCASSPTGNTEAFFGQGTRLTVV.

For this clone: The read ends 3 residues early relative to the CDR3; the germline J gene fills the gap. V is TRBV4-2 and J is TRBJ2-5, with 7 nucleotides matching TRBD2. CDR1 is LGHNA and CDR2 is YNFKEQ in the germline V gene. This CDR3 has 15 amino acids. V shed 4 bases and J 5 bases; nucleotides not matched to a gene: 10. The CDR3: CASSPVGGGGETQYF. The sequenced CDR3 bases are TGTGCCAGCAGCCCCGTGGGGGGGGGAGGGGAGACC.

For this clone: The CDR3 goes on 3 residues after the read ends, and that part is filled in from the germline J gene. This chain uses TRBV29-1 with TRBJ1-1; 8 nucleotides match TRBD1. The CDR3 runs 12 residues. Germline lookup yields CDR1 SQVTM and CDR2 ANQGSEA. The part of the CDR3 DNA that was read is TGCAGCGTTGTTCAGGGGGCTCAGAAA. It translates to CSVVQGAQK. The entire CDR3 reads CSVVQGAQKAFF.

With respect to this clone: Read coverage stops 3 residues before the CDR3 terminus; the germline J gene supplies the remainder. The chain carries TRBV20-1 and TRBJ2-3; perhaps TRBD2 as D (6 bases). Trimming removed 3 bases from V and 1 base from J, with 8 bases in between. The length of the CDR3 is 13 residues. Germline-derived CDR1 and CDR2 are DFQATT and SNEGSKA (reference sequence). CDR3 sequence: CSASPSGTDTQYF. The sequenced CDR3 bases are TGCAGTGCTAGCCCTAGCGGCACAGATACG.

On this clone itself: The missing CDR3 end, 3 residues past where the read stops, is filled in from the germline J gene. V gene TRBV4-1 combines with J gene TRBJ1-3; TRBD1 aligns across 8 bases. V shed 1 base, J shed 3 bases, and the junction held 5 bases outside the gene matches. The CDR3 is 16 residues long. CDR1 and CDR2 (germline): MGHRA, YSYEKL. CDR3 bases read: TGCGCCAGCAGCCAAGGGACAGGGTTGGATGGAAACACC. This codes for CASSQGTGLDGNT. The whole CDR3 sequence reads CASSQGTGLDGNTIYF.

On this clone: The DNA ends 3 residues before the CDR3 does, and the rest of the CDR3 is filled in from the germline J gene. The chain uses TRBV5-6 and TRBJ2-7; a possible D gene is TRBD1 (6 bases). CDR1 is SGHDT, CDR2 YYEEEE, per germline. Trimming took 5 bases from V and 2 from J, leaving 14 bases between them. The CDR3 is 14 residues long. The covered CDR3 bases are TGTGCCAGCAGACCCGGACAGCCGCCCTACGAG. As protein: CASRPGQPPYE. In full, the CDR3 reads CASRPGQPPYEQYF.

Turning to this clone: The read stops 3 residues short of the end of the CDR3; the missing end is completed from the germline J gene. The chain has TRBV9 and TRBJ2-7, with 11 positions matching TRBD2. CDR1 and CDR2 from the germline V gene are SGDLS and YYNGEE. V dropped 3 bases and J dropped 3; count of bases not matched to a gene: 8. This CDR3 is 16 amino acids long. The CDR3 reads CASSEGLAGGFYEQYF. Incomplete CDR3 DNA: TGTGCCAGCAGCGAAGGACTAGCGGGCGGCTTCTACGAG.

A remark on this clone: The CDR3 end lies 3 residues beyond the end of the read and is filled in from the germline J gene. The chain has TRBV5-1 and TRBJ2-1; 13 bases are shared with TRBD2. Germline V gives CDR1 SGHRS, CDR2 YFSETQ. The ends lost 2 bases at V and 9 bases at J; junction bases unmatched: 5. The CDR3 is 15 residues long. The CDR3 sequence: CASSLGTSGKIEQFF. The DNA read from the CDR3 is TGCGCCAGCAGCTTAGGGACTAGCGGGAAAATTGAG.

In the case of this clone: Read sequence stops 3 residues before the CDR3 end, and the germline J gene provides the missing end. This chain connects TRBV19 to TRBJ1-5; no clear D. The V gene's germline CDR1 is LNHDA and CDR2 SQIVND (reference sequence). Trimming pared 0 bases from V and 9 bases from J, leaving 12 bases between. This CDR3 spans 14 amino acids. CDR3 region: CASSIDPRTGPQHF. Partial CDR3 DNA: TGTGCCAGTAGTATAGATCCCAGGACTGGGCCC. The whole variable domain, filled in from reference TRBV19 and TRBJ1-5, reads DGGITQSPKYLFRKEGQNVTLSCEQNLNHDAMYWYRQDPGQGLRLIYYSQIVNDFQKGDIAEGYSVSREKKESFPLTVTSAQKNPTAFYLCASSIDPRTGPQHFGDGTRLSIL.

A word on this clone: The read ends 3 residues before the CDR3 terminus; that terminus is restored from the germline J gene. The chain uses TRBV20-1 and TRBJ2-7; D gene uncertain. Trimming left V 0 bases short and J 1 base short, with 7 bases between. Germline-derived CDR1 and CDR2 are DFQATT and SNEGSKA (reference sequence). The CDR3 runs 13 residues. CDR3 residues: CSARDPVSYEQYF. The CDR3 DNA, read in part, is TGCAGTGCTAGAGATCCGGTTTCCTACGAG.

A note on this clone: With the read ending 3 residues before the CDR3 end, the germline J gene is used to fill in that end. V gene TRBV11-3 combines with J gene TRBJ2-5, with D possibly being TRBD1 (6 bases). The CDR3 loop spans 14 amino acids. Germline V gene lookup returns CDR1 SGHNT and CDR2 YENEEA. The V end was cut by 4 bases, the J end by 5 bases, with 14 bases between. The sequenced CDR3 bases are TGTGCCAGCAGCTCAATACAGGGCCGGGAGACC. It specifies CASSSIQGRET. The full CDR3 reads CASSSIQGRETQYF.

A note on this clone: The observed sequence ends 3 residues before the CDR3 terminus, with the missing tail filled in from the germline J gene. This sequence joins TRBV19 and TRBJ1-1; 7 bases are a match to TRBD1. Per the germline V gene, CDR1 is LNHDA and CDR2 is SQIVND (reference sequence). The CDR3 extends over 13 amino acids. This CDR3 reads CASSIGQGETAFF. Partial CDR3 DNA: TGTGCCAGTAGTATAGGTCAGGGGGAGACA.

Points on this clone: The read comes to an end 3 residues before the CDR3 does, leaving the germline J gene to fill in the end. The chain has TRBV9 and TRBJ2-2; D might be TRBD2 (5 bases). The germline CDR1 and CDR2 sequences are SGDLS and YYNGEE. This CDR3 has 13 residues. Trimming left V 2 bases short and J 3 bases short, with 5 bases between. The sequenced part of the CDR3 DNA is TGTGCCAGCAGCGTCGGGGACACCGGGGAG. It specifies CASSVGDTGE. The full CDR3 is CASSVGDTGELFF.

Concerning this clone: The read comes to an end 3 residues before the CDR3 does, leaving the germline J gene to fill in the end. This chain joins TRBV20-1 and TRBJ2-2, with TRBD2 as a possible D gene (6 bases). This CDR3 has 17 amino acids. The V gene lost 0 bases and the J gene lost 0 bases, with 14 bases spanning the gap. Germline V gene lookup returns CDR1 DFQATT and CDR2 SNEGSKA (reference sequence). CDR3 DNA (partial): TGCAGTGCTAGAGATACCACGGCTAGCGCGAACACCGGGGAG. As protein: CSARDTTASANTGE. The whole CDR3 region reads CSARDTTASANTGELFF.

About this clone: The CDR3 end lies 3 residues beyond the end of the read and is filled in from the germline J gene. The V and J genes are TRBV30 and TRBJ2-3; 8 bases are shared with TRBD1. CDR1 GTSNPN and CDR2 SVGIG come from the germline V gene (reference sequence). V gave up 0 bases and J gave up 5 bases; unmatched junction bases: 10. The CDR3 length is 16 residues. Partial CDR3 DNA: TGTGCCTGGAGTGTACGGTGGGGCAGGGGGCGAGATACG. As protein: CAWSVRWGRGRDT. The whole CDR3 protein reads CAWSVRWGRGRDTQYF.

About this clone itself: The read terminates 3 residues before the CDR3 end, so the remaining end is supplied by the germline J gene. The rearrangement links TRBV7-9 to TRBJ2-2, with 7 bases lining up with TRBD1. The V gene's germline CDR1 is SEHNR and CDR2 FQNEAQ (reference sequence). V shed 3 bases, J shed 7 bases, and the junction held 5 bases outside the gene matches. The CDR3 is 14 amino acids. CDR3 bases read: TGTGCCAGCAGCTTCTCACAGGGGAACGGGGAG. As protein: CASSFSQGNGE. The CDR3 reads in full as CASSFSQGNGELFF.

In regard to this clone: Sequencing ends 3 residues short of the CDR3 end; the germline J gene provides the rest. The J gene is TRBJ2-3, the V gene TRBV28, with 10 bases fitting TRBD2. The germline V gene has CDR1 MDHEN and CDR2 SYDVKM. This CDR3 contains 16 residues. V lost 5 bases and J lost 4; bases outside the gene matches: 9. The CDR3 reads CASSPLQREGPDTQYF. Incomplete CDR3 DNA: TGTGCCAGCAGTCCCCTGCAGCGGGAGGGTCCAGATACG.

About this clone itself: A junction boundary mismatches the germline segment, possibly from a read error. The CDR3 extends 3 residues past the end of the read, so its final part is completed from the germline J gene. The rearrangement uses TRBV4-2 and TRBJ1-2; 9 nucleotides line up with TRBD1. Looked up from germline, CDR1 is LGHNA and CDR2 is YNFKEQ. The CDR3 consists of 16 residues. The CDR3: CASSQEDRGLNYGYTF. The sequenced CDR3 bases are TGCGCCAGCAGCCAAGAGGACAGGGGACTAAACTATGGC.

As regards this clone: The read finishes 3 residues shy of the CDR3 end, and the germline J gene is used to complete it. J is TRBJ1-4 and V is TRBV27; the match to TRBD1 covers 10 bases. Germline-derived CDR1 and CDR2 are MNHEY and SMNVEV (reference sequence). The CDR3 is made up of 14 amino acids. J was trimmed by 8 bases and V by 7 bases; bases with no gene match: 7. The DNA read from the CDR3 is TGTGCCAGCACTCTGACAGGGGGCGCCGAAAAA. Protein product: CASTLTGGAEK. The whole CDR3 protein reads CASTLTGGAEKLFF.

A note on this clone: The observed sequence ends 3 residues before the CDR3 terminus, with the missing tail filled in from the germline J gene. This chain uses TRBV6-2 or TRBV6-3 with TRBJ2-1; TRBD2 might be the D (5 bases). Germline V gene sequence: CDR1 MNHEY, CDR2 SVGEGT. This CDR3 is 13 amino acids long. V dropped 7 bases and J dropped 3 bases, with 10 bases sitting between them. The sequenced CDR3 bases are TGTGCCAGCACGGAGGACTTCTACAATGAG. Its protein product is CASTEDFYNE. In full, the CDR3 reads CASTEDFYNEQFF.

About this clone itself: The CDR3 end is not reached by the read, which stops 3 residues before it; the germline J gene fills it in. The chain links TRBV29-1 to TRBJ1-2, with unresolved D. Germline CDR1 reads SQVTM; CDR2 reads ANQGSEA. This CDR3 spans 15 amino acids. The V end lost 7 bases, the J end lost 1 base, and 19 bases lay between the germline ends. CDR3 DNA, as far as it was read: TGCAGCGCCCCCCTATCCCGGCGGAATAACTATGGC. It is translated as CSAPLSRRNNYG. The entire CDR3 protein reads CSAPLSRRNNYGYTF.

As concerns this clone: The read ends 3 residues early relative to the CDR3; the germline J gene fills the gap. The gene calls are TRBV28 and TRBJ2-7; tentatively, D is TRBD1 or TRBD2 (7 bases each). CDR1 is MDHEN, CDR2 SYDVKM, per germline. The CDR3 contains 14 residues. V was cut by 10 bases and J by 5 bases, with 21 bases left in between. The CDR3 DNA, read in part, is TGTGCCACCTGCCCTGGGGAGGGGGCCCACGAG. Its translation: CATCPGEGAHE. The full-length CDR3 reads as CATCPGEGAHEQYF.

The CDR3 sequence: CAWSVGGSYTF. CDR3 bases read: TGTGCCTGGAGTGTAGGGGGTAGC. The genes are TRBV30 and TRBJ1-2; possibly TRBD1 for D (6 bases). Sequencing ends 3 residues short of the CDR3 end; the germline J gene provides the rest. The V gene's germline CDR1 is GTSNPN and CDR2 SVGIG (reference sequence). The CDR3 spans 11 residues.

About this clone: The DNA ends 3 residues before the CDR3 does, and the rest of the CDR3 is filled in from the germline J gene. The rearrangement links TRBV6-2 or TRBV6-3 to TRBJ1-1, with a tentative D call TRBD1 (5 bases). This CDR3 region has 14 residues. The germline V gene encodes CDR1 MNHEY and CDR2 SVGEGT. Deletions cut 4 bases from V and 2 bases from J, with 11 bases between. CDR3 amino acids: CASSSGGFNTEAFF. The covered CDR3 bases are TGTGCCAGCAGTTCCGGGGGTTTTAACACTGAA.

With respect to this clone: The read ends 3 residues before the CDR3 terminus; that terminus is restored from the germline J gene. The V gene is TRBV2, the J gene TRBJ2-5; TRBD1 matches at 7 bases. Losses at the gene ends were 8 bases for V and 2 bases for J; bases not matched to a gene: 5. This CDR3 region has 13 residues. In germline, CDR1 is SNHLY, CDR2 FYNNEI. The CDR3 is CASRSGQQETQYF. CDR3 bases read: TGTGCCAGCCGATCGGGACAGCAAGAGACC.

In regard to this clone: From the germline J gene comes the end of the CDR3, since the read stops 3 residues before it. The V and J genes are TRBV7-9 and TRBJ1-2; maybe TRBD1 (5 bases). In germline, CDR1 is SEHNR, CDR2 FQNEAQ (reference sequence). The CDR3 has 14 residues. CDR3: CASSSGLHYNDYTF. The DNA read from the CDR3 is TGTGCCAGCAGCTCGGGACTCCACTACAATGAC.

Turning to this clone: The read ends 3 residues before the CDR3 terminus; that terminus is restored from the germline J gene. Different DNA sequences within this sample yield the same CDR3. The rearrangement links TRBV6-1 to TRBJ1-2; 9 nucleotides align to TRBD1. The length of the CDR3 is 16 residues. The trim removed 0 bases at V and 6 bases at J, leaving 8 bases unmatched. Germline CDR1 and CDR2: MNHNS and SASEGT. The covered CDR3 bases are TGTGCCAGCAGTGAAGCCCCCGGGACAGGGATGAATGGC. Translating it yields CASSEAPGTGMNG. Given in full, the CDR3 is CASSEAPGTGMNGYTF.